This TCR beta chain was sequenced for a study of regulatory T cells in long-lasting Graves disease. Study-wide results and caveats: Persistent Graves' patients had lower TCR diversity than newly diagnosed ones.

Trimming removed 7 bases from V and 1 base from J, with 14 bases in between. Looked up from germline, CDR1 is SGHKS and CDR2 is YYEKEE (reference sequence). This CDR3 contains 14 residues. Time point given: newly diagnosed GD, antithyroid drugs for less than 3 months. The authors made the TCR library using RNA they extracted from PBMCs. Arm-PCR of CDR3 regions and iRepertoire HTBI primers were used to build TCR beta libraries. MiXCR, applied by TCRdb to the multiplex PCR reads, yields one record per CDR3 protein. The table records 550,000 to 650,000 distinct CDR3 sequences, about 15% of them present only once. In the case of this clonotype: The antigen is not known.

The same data also contributed to another study, on T cells in Graves' hyperthyroidism and ophthalmopathy. That source reports: Lactation, pregnancy, other autoimmune disease or uncontrolled infection led to exclusion of patients.

This clonotype originated in a young man with Graves disease. The gene calls are TRBV5-5 and TRBJ1-1; weak D call: TRBD1 (5 bases). The sequencing here drew on peripheral blood mononuclear cells (PBMCs), taken at new diagnosis, from a patient treated with antithyroid drugs. CDR3 sequence (DNA): TGTGCCAGCGGAGGGCCAGGGCAGAACACTGAAGCTTTCTTT. Translating gives CASGGPGQNTEAFF.